The T cell receptor beta chain described here comes from a study of T cell repertoires in cytomegalovirus infection. About the study: Public signatures in TCR beta pointed to CMV infection and matching HLA type.

General study results and limits: The study found HLA-C-restricted CMV-specific TCR beta clonotypes dominating the ex vivo response. The study identified carriers of CMV plus the relevant HLA from cumulative public TCR beta family frequency.

The CDR3 loop spans 13 amino acids. Trimming cost V 2 bases and J 7 bases, with 11 bases left between them. Germline CDR1 MNHEY, CDR2 SVGAGI. From the reads, TCRdb called clonotypes with MiXCR, one entry per CDR3 protein. The table includes a few hundred thousand distinct CDR3 sequences, more than 8% detected once. This clonotype was found many times. Its antigen remains unidentified. Sequences were obtained from PBMCs. The sequence was obtained from a human donor in good health (CMV status not recorded). Some clones in this sample may be carry-over from other donors' samples. J is TRBJ1-2 and V is TRBV6-5; no reliable D call. The CDR3 region is CASSYRVGSGYTF. Here the CDR3 DNA reads TGTGCCAGCAGTTACCGTGTCGGGTCTGGCTACACCTTC.